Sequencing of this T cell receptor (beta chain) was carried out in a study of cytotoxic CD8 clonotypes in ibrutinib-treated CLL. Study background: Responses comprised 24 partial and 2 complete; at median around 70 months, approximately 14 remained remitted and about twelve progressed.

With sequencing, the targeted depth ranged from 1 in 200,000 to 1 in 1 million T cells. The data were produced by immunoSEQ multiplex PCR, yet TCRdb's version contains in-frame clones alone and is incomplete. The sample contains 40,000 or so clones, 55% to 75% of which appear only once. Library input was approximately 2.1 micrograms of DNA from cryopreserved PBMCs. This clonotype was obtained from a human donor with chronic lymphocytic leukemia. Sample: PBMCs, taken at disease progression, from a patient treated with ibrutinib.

CDR3 region: CASSMEGSVAEKLFF. Written as DNA, the CDR3 is TGTGCCAGTAGTATGGAGGGCAGCGTAGCTGAAAAACTGTTTTTT. The V call is TRBV19, the J call TRBJ1-4; no clear D. This CDR3 spans 15 amino acids. CDR1 and CDR2 from the germline V gene are LNHDA and SQIVND (reference sequence). V shed 3 bases and J shed 7 bases, with 15 bases lying between them.